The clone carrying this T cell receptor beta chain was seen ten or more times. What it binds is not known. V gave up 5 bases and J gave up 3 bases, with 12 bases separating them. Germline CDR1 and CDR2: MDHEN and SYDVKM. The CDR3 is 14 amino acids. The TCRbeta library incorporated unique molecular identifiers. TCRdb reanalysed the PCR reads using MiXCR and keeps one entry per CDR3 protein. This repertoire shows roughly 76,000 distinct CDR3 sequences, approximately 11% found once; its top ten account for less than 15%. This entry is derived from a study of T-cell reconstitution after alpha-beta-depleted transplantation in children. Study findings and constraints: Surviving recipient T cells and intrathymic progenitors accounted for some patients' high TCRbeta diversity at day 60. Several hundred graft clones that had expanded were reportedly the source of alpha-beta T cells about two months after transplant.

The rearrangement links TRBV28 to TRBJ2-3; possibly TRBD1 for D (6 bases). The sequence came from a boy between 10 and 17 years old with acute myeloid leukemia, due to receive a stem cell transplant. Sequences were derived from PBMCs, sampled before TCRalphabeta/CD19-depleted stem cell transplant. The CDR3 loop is CASSRPQGTDTQYF. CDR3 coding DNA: TGTGCCAGCAGTCGGCCCCAGGGGACAGATACGCAGTATTTT.